Listed below are T cell receptor beta chains from one sample, sequenced in a study of OX40 agonist ivuxolimab in advanced cancers. TCRdb's copy holds only in-frame clones and misses some; the assay was immunoSEQ multiplex PCR. The data hold about 31,000 clones, with 82% observed a single time. The sequenced sample was CD4+ or CD8+ T cells sorted from blood, obtained in a trial of the OX40 agonist ivuxolimab. The source is an adult with an advanced solid tumor such as melanoma, head and neck, liver or kidney cancer. Each CDR3 is given with its conserved first and last residue. Fields, in order: D gene, V gene, clone size, J gene, CDR3 DNA, CDR3 protein. The D gene is left open where the match is weak. Only some rows state a clone size, as once, few, many or a class for expanded clones.

>TRBD2|TRBV10-3|-|TRBJ2-3
TGTGCCATCAGTGGGGGACTAGCGCAAAAGGCAGATACGCAGTATTTT
CAISGGLAQKADTQYF
>TRBD1|TRBV2|-|TRBJ2-2
TGTGCCAGCAAGGGACAGGGGAACACCGGGGAGCTGTTTTTT
CASKGQGNTGELFF
>-|TRBV9|once|TRBJ2-3
TGTGCCAGCAGCGCGATGTCAGATACGCAGTATTTT
CASSAMSDTQYF
>-|TRBV6-5|-|TRBJ2-2
TGTGCCAGCAGTTACTCGACGGGGCCCGGGGAGCTGTTTTTT
CASSYSTGPGELFF
>TRBD1|TRBV6-5|-|TRBJ1-2
TGTGCCAGCAAACCAGACAGGGGGGTAGGGGGCTACACCTTC
CASKPDRGVGGYTF
>TRBD1|TRBV19|-|TRBJ1-2
TGTGCCAGTAGTGGATACCGCCTGAAACAGGGGGCGAACTATGGCTACACCTTC
CASSGYRLKQGANYGYTF
>-|TRBV2|few|TRBJ2-2
TGTGCCAGCAGCGACAGGGAGGGCGGGGAGCTGTTTTTT
CASSDREGGELFF
>-|TRBV2|once|TRBJ2-5
TGTGCCAGCGGGGGTCTAGTGGTTTCTCCGGAGACCCAGTACTTC
CASGGLVVSPETQYF
>-|TRBV6-5|-|TRBJ1-5
TGTGCCAGCAGCATAGGCCGCGATCAGCCCCAGCATTTT
CASSIGRDQPQHF
>-|TRBV6-1|-|TRBJ2-7
TGTGCCAGCAGTGAAGGTGTGTATTTAACCTACGAGCAGTACTTC
CASSEGVYLTYEQYF
>-|TRBV2|once|TRBJ2-3
TGTGCCAGCAATGACGGGGGAGATACGCAGTATTTT
CASNDGGDTQYF
>-|TRBV7-3|-|TRBJ2-3
TGTGCCAGCAGCCCAAGCGGCCCCACAGATACGCAGTATTTT
CASSPSGPTDTQYF
>-|TRBV23-1|-|TRBJ2-7
TGCGCCAGCAGTCAACGAGGGTTGGGCACCTACGAGCAGTACTTC
CASSQRGLGTYEQYF
>TRBD1|TRBV7-2|-|TRBJ1-2
TGTGCCAGCAGCTCAAGCCGGGACAGGGCGAATGGCTACACCTTC
CASSSSRDRANGYTF
>TRBD1|TRBV19|-|TRBJ1-1
TGTGCCAGTAGTATAGATGGGGGGACAGGAGCTGAAGCTTTCTTT
CASSIDGGTGAEAFF
>-|TRBV12-5|-|TRBJ1-4
TGTGCTAGTGGTTTCGGACAAAGCTTGAATGAAAAACTGTTTTTT
CASGFGQSLNEKLFF
>-|TRBV6-6|-|TRBJ2-7
TGTGCCAGCAGTAGACAGGGAGGGGACGAGCAGTACTTC
CASSRQGGDEQYF
>TRBD1|TRBV19|-|TRBJ1-5
TGTGCCAGCGACCGGACAGGGGAGGGGGTGCAGCCCCAGCATTTT
CASDRTGEGVQPQHF
>-|TRBV2|-|TRBJ1-5
TGTGCCAGCAGTGAACTCAGGACACCGAATCAGCCCCAGCATTTT
CASSELRTPNQPQHF
>TRBD1|TRBV7-3|-|TRBJ1-1
TGTGCCAGCAGCCCTACAGGGGGCACTGAAGCTTTCTTT
CASSPTGGTEAFF
>-|TRBV25-1|-|TRBJ1-5
TGTGCCAGCGCTGGGACGGGAATAGCGGGGAATCAGCCCCAGCATTTT
CASAGTGIAGNQPQHF
>TRBD1|TRBV7-2|-|TRBJ1-3
TGTGCCAGCAGGACACACAGGGGAAGGTCTGGAAACACCATATATTTT
CASRTHRGRSGNTIYF
>-|TRBV18|-|TRBJ1-1
TGTGCCAGCTCACGCGAGGGGGGCGCCGCTGAAGCTTTCTTT
CASSREGGAAEAFF
>TRBD1|TRBV7-6|-|TRBJ2-7
TGTGCCAGCAGCTTAGCGGGACAGGGTTGCTACGAGCAGTACTTC
CASSLAGQGCYEQYF
>TRBD2|TRBV7-3|-|TRBJ2-1
TGTGCCAGCAGCTTAATCGCGGGAGATGTGAATGAGCAGTTCTTC
CASSLIAGDVNEQFF
>-|TRBV19|-|TRBJ2-6
TGTGCCAGTAGTAGGTCAGGGAACCCTGGGGCCAACGTCCTGACTTTC
CASSRSGNPGANVLTF
>-|TRBV4-1|once|TRBJ2-3
TGCGCCAGCAGCACCCTCTCCCGGGACCCTGAAGATACGCAGTATTTT
CASSTLSRDPEDTQYF
>-|TRBV20-1|-|TRBJ1-1
TGCAGTGCTAGCCAGAACACTGAAGCTTTCTTT
CSASQNTEAFF
>-|TRBV21-1|-|TRBJ1-2
TGTGCCAGCAGCAGACCTGCCCGGGACAGCTATGGCTACACCTTC
CASSRPARDSYGYTF
>TRBD2|TRBV11-1|-|TRBJ2-5
TGTGCCAGCAGCCAGCCGCTAGATCGGGAGGGCAGAGAGACCCAGTACTTC
CASSQPLDREGRETQYF
>-|TRBV4-1|-|TRBJ1-5
TGCGCCAGCAGCCAAGAAGGTAAGGGTCATCAGCCCCAGCATTTT
CASSQEGKGHQPQHF
>-|TRBV5-6|-|TRBJ2-5
TGTGCCAGCTCCTCCACCCTGGCTATCCAGACCCAGTACTTC
CASSSTLAIQTQYF
>-|TRBV7-3|few|TRBJ1-2
TGTGCCAGCAGCCCCGGGACAAGCTACACCTTC
CASSPGTSYTF
>-|TRBV7-6|-|TRBJ2-1
TGTGCCAGCAGCGGGTCAAGAACAAATGAGCAGTTCTTC
CASSGSRTNEQFF
>TRBD2|TRBV9|-|TRBJ2-3
TGTGCCAGCAGCCCCAGCGCGGGAGTAGCAGATACGCAGTATTTT
CASSPSAGVADTQYF
>-|TRBV5-1|-|TRBJ2-1
TGCGCCGTACCACGATACAATGAGCAGTTCTTC
CAVPRYNEQFF
>-|TRBV6-6|-|TRBJ2-1
TGTGCCAGCAGTTACTCGGTGGACGTCAATGAGCAGTTCTTC
CASSYSVDVNEQFF
>TRBD2|TRBV4-3|-|TRBJ2-1
TGCGCCAGCAGCCAACCACGACCGGGACTAGCGGGGGTGAGCTCCTACAATGAGCAGTTCTTC
CASSQPRPGLAGVSSYNEQFF
>-|TRBV6-4|-|TRBJ2-3
TGTGCCAGCAGTGACTCGAATCAGGGCCCAGATACGCAGTATTTT
CASSDSNQGPDTQYF
>-|TRBV18|-|TRBJ1-5
TGTGCCAGCTCACCAGCTTTTCCAGCTCTCAATCAGCCCCAGCATTTT
CASSPAFPALNQPQHF
>TRBD1|TRBV19|-|TRBJ2-7
TGTGCCAGTAGCTCCTGGAATGGGCAGGGGGTCTACGAGCAGTACTTC
CASSSWNGQGVYEQYF
>-|TRBV28|few|TRBJ1-4
TGTGCCAGCGGTAGCGGGCGGGAAAAACTGTTTTTT
CASGSGREKLFF
>TRBD2|TRBV10-2|-|TRBJ2-1
TGCGCCAGCAGTGAACGCGGGAGCTCCTACAATGAGCAGTTCTTC
CASSERGSSYNEQFF
>-|TRBV2|-|TRBJ1-4
TGTGCCAGCAGTACCGCTTTGGGGGCTGGGGATGAAAAACTGTTTTTT
CASSTALGAGDEKLFF